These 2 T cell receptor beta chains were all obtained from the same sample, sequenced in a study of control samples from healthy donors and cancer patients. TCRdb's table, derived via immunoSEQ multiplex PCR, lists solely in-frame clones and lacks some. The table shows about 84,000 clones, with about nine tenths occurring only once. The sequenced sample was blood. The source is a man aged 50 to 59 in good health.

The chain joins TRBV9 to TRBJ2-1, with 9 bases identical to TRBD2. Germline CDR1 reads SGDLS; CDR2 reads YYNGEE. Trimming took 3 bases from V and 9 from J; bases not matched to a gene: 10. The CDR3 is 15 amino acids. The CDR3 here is CASSAGGLAGVEQFF. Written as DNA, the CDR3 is TGTGCCAGCAGCGCCGGCGGTTTAGCGGGGGTTGAGCAGTTCTTC. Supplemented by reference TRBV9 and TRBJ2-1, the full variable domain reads DSGVTQTPKHLITATGQRVTLRCSPRSGDLSVYWYQQSLDQGLQFLIQYYNGEERAKGNILERFSAQQFPDLHSELNLSSLELGDSALYFCASSAGGLAGVEQFFGPGTRLTVL.

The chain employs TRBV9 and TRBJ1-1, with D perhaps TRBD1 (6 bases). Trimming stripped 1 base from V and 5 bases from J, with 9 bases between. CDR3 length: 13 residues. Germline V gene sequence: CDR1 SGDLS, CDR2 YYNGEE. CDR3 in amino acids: CASSVSRGTEAFF. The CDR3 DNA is TGTGCCAGCAGCGTATCCAGGGGTACTGAAGCTTTCTTT.